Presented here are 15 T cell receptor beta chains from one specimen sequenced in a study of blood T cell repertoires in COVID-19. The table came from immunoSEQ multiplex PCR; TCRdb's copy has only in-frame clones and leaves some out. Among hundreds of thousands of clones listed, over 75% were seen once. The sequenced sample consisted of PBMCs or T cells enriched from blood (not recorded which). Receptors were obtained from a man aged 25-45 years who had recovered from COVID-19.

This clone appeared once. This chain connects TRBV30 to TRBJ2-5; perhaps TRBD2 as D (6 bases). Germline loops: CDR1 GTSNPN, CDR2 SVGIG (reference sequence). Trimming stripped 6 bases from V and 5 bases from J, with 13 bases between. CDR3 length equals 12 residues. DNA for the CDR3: TGTGCCTGCAGGCCCGGAGGGGAGACCCAGTACTTC. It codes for CACRPGGETQYF.

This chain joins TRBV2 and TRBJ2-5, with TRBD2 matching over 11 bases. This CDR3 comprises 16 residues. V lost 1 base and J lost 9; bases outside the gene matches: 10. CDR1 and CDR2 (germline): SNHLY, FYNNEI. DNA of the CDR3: TGTGCCAGCAGTGAAGAGGTAGCGGGGGGGAATGTAGCCCAGTACTTC. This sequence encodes CASSEEVAGGNVAQYF.

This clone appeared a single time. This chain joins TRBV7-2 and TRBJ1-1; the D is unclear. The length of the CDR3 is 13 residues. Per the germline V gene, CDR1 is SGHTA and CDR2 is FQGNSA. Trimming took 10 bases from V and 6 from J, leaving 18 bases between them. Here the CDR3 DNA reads TGTGCCACACGGGAAGGCTGGTACGCTGAAGCTTTCTTT. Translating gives CATREGWYAEAFF.

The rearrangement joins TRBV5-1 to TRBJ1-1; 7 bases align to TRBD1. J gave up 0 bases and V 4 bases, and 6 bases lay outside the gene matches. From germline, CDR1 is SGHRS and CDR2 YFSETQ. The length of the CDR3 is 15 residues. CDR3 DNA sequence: TGCGCCAGCAGCCTAATACAGGGGTTGAACACTGAAGCTTTCTTT. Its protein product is CASSLIQGLNTEAFF.

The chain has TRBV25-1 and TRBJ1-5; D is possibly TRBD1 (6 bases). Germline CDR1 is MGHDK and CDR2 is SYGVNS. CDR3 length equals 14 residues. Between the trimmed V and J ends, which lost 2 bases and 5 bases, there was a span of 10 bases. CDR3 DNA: TGTGCCAGCAGTGAACCCCAGGGGCATCAGCCCCAGCATTTT. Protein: CASSEPQGHQPQHF.

CDR3 sequence reads: CASSPRTGGVSYEQYF. The CDR3 coding sequence is TGTGCCAGCTCACCGAGGACAGGGGGGGTTTCCTACGAGCAGTACTTC. V and J are TRBV18 and TRBJ2-7; TRBD1 matches at 10 bases. CDR3 size: 16 residues. The germline CDR1 and CDR2 sequences are KGHSH and LQKENI. Losses at the gene ends were 3 bases for V and 1 base for J; bases not matched to a gene: 6.

Written as DNA, the CDR3 is TGTGCCAGCGGGCCAGATACGCAGTATTTT. Translating it yields CASGPDTQYF. The genes are TRBV2 and TRBJ2-3; D is unclear. This CDR3 is built from 10 residues. Germline CDR1 and CDR2: SNHLY and FYNNEI. Trimming pared 8 bases from V and 4 bases from J, leaving 4 bases between.

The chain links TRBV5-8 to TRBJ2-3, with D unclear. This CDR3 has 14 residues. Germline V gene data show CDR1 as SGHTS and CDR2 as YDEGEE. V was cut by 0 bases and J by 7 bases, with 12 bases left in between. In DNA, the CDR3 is TGTGCCAGCAGCTTGGATAGCTTATGGAATACGCAGTATTTT. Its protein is CASSLDSLWNTQYF.

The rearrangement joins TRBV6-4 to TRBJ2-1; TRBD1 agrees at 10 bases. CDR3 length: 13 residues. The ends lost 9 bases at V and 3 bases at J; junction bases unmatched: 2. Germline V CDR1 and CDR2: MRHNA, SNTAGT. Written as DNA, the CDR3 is TGTGCCAGTGGACAGGGGGGCTACAATGAGCAGTTCTTC. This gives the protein CASGQGGYNEQFF.

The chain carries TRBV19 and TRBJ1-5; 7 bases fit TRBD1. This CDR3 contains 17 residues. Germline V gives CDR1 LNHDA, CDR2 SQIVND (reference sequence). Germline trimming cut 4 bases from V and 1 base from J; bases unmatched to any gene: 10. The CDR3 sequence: CASSTVGQFVSNQPQHF. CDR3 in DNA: TGTGCCAGTAGTACCGTGGGACAGTTTGTAAGCAATCAGCCCCAGCATTTT.

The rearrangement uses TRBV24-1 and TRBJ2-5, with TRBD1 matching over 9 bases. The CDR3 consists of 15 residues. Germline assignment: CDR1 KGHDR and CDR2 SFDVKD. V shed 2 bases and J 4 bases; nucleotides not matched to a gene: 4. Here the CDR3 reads CATSDYTGGGETQYF. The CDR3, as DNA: TGTGCCACCAGTGATTACACAGGGGGCGGAGAGACCCAGTACTTC.

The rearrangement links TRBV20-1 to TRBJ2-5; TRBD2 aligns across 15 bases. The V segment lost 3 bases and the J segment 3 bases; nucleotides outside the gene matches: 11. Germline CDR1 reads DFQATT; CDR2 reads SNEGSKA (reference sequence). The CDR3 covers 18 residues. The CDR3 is CSASSLGWTSGGEETQYF. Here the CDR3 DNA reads TGCAGTGCTAGTTCTTTAGGTTGGACTAGCGGGGGGGAAGAGACCCAGTACTTC.

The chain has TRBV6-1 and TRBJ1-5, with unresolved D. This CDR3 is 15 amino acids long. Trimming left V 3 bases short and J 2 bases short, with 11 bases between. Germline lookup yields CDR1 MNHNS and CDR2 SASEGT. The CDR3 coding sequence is TGTGCCAGCAGTGATCTGTGGGGAGGCAATCAGCCCCAGCATTTT. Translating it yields CASSDLWGGNQPQHF.

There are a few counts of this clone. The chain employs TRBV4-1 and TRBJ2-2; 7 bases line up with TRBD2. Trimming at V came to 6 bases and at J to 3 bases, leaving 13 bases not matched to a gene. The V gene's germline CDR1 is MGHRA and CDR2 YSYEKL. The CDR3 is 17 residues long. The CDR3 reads CASRNPLTSVDTGELFF. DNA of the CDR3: TGCGCCAGCAGGAACCCTTTAACTAGCGTGGACACCGGGGAGCTGTTTTTT.

In nucleotides, the CDR3 is TGTGCCACCAGAGACAGGAGCCAAGACTCTGGAAACACCATATATTTT. It codes for CATRDRSQDSGNTIYF. The chain has TRBV15 and TRBJ1-3, with D possibly being TRBD1 (6 bases). Trimming removed 6 bases at V and 0 bases at J, with 15 bases between. The germline gives CDR1 LNHNV, CDR2 YYDKDF (reference sequence). This CDR3 spans 16 amino acids.